This T cell receptor (beta chain) was sequenced in a study of long-term antiretroviral therapy in people with HIV (dated by TCRdb to between 2021 and 2022). For the study in its entirety: Collection of the earliest samples took place about a decade ahead of the 2015 WHO recommendation for immediate ART, at a time when ART was typically delayed until CD4 counts fell. The cohort contributed about 200 cryopreserved PBMC samples from about 31 adults with confirmed HIV infection, collected serially over a mean of around 6 years (range 1-12). Among the 25 to 30 participants with HIV, about a dozen were female. No cross-contamination during QIAcube processing was seen in test extractions of a monoclonal T-cell line run alongside 33 polyclonal samples. This retrospective serial study examined whether starting ART and sustained HIV suppression were associated with changes in the composition and diversity of the TRB repertoire in peripheral blood.

The immunoSEQ hsTCRB v3.0 assay was used at survey level resolution to sequence the TRB variable region. A depth of about 40,000-50,000 T-cell genomes per sample was targeted for TRB sequencing. Pooled TRB libraries were sequenced on an Illumina MiSeq with a v3 150-cycle kit. Concerning the study's data processing: Analysis of repertoires was carried out in R inside a reproducible Nextflow workflow spanning QC, data transformation and analysis. LymphoSeq2, an R package for exploring AIRR-Seq data, was used to implement custom analyses. After excluding several samples that yielded fewer than 5000 total TRB sequences, fewer than 200 HIV repertoires remained for analysis. Among the 170 to 200 retained HIV repertoires, 55 to 60 were collected before ART initiation and approximately 130 after ART initiation. Each repertoire was downsampled to 5000 TRB nucleotide sequences, and summary statistics were averaged across 100 downsampling iterations. TRB sequences were retained for analysis only if CDR3 regions of at least seven amino acids were present. Diversity was measured with a Shannon entropy-derived clonality score and the Gini coefficient. In repertoire networks, the top 5000 CDR3 amino acid sequences were linked whenever an edit distance of one separated two sequences. For TRB CDR3 amino acid sequences, antigen specificity groups and MHC restriction were predicted with GLIPH2. CDR3 amino acid sequences were matched against VDJdb and McPAS-TCR to flag known CMV, EBV, HIV or tissue antigen associations. Pre-ART, post-ART and control groups were compared with Wilcoxon signed-rank tests and Holm-Bonferroni correction. Drawn from immuneACCESS, this table holds only the in-frame rearrangements with V and J called that TCRdb kept. Clones are partly lost; checked studies trace under half to an unresolved V gene and leave the rest unexplained. V, J and clone size reflect that table, while D and trimming were determined from the DNA. For this sample the table gives under 8,000 clones, of which 73% were detected only once. The ten biggest clones cover about 32% of the sample.

To be included, a participant needed at least one PBMC sample from before ART initiation plus at least two post-ART samples. Every participant with HIV received treatment in the United States of America. Before DNA extraction, cryopreserved samples containing about 1-11 million PBMC were thawed and washed. At the time of the earliest PBMC sample, participants with HIV were aged between about 23 and 55 years. Each participant contributed PBMC samples from 1-4 timepoints before ART initiation and 2-8 timepoints after ART initiation, with a median of 7 samples. For every participant, serial HIV viral load, CD4+ T-cell count, ART history and demographic data were obtained. Genomic DNA was extracted from unsorted PBMC with a Qiagen kit on a QIAcube, processed in batches of 12 samples. Note on this clone: The antigen this receptor binds is unknown. Per-base qualities were not stored, and no clone one base away is much larger.

The germline V gene provides CDR1 SGHVS and CDR2 FNYEAQ. The CDR3 starts with the cysteine, ends with the phenylalanine, and has 17 residues. CDR3 DNA is the only sequence kept; it has 51 bases, read in frame from the first base. V is shortened by 2 bases, J by 0 bases, and the region joining them spans 11 bases. What the work shows at the level of the full study, not this receptor alone: Samples dated from the mid-2000s to the late 2010s, and the ART regimens used may be less effective than current ones. CDR3 length ranges in HIV repertoires were narrower than in controls, and network structure suggested an antigen-experienced repertoire with only a slight naive shift after ART. Starting ART was linked to a significant rise in TRB diversity, yet even with long-term ART the diversity remained significantly lower than in transplant donor controls. Because cell numbers in pre-ART samples were limited, unsorted PBMC were profiled instead of sorted CD4+ and CD8+ T cells. The repertoire was dominated across all time points by expanded TRB clones identified before ART initiation, although this dominance was seen to fluctuate and to decrease in many PLHIV after ART. Inferences about post-ART repertoire changes are limited because no data were available on ART adherence, viral resistance or therapy changes. Owing to limited PBMC availability, only the TCR beta chain was sequenced, without alpha chain pairing.

The chain links TRBV7-6 with TRBJ2-6, with the D gene uncertain. The sequence came from a man aged 40-49 years with HIV. The input for sequencing was unsorted PBMCs, taken 0.2 years after starting antiretroviral therapy. CDR3 loop: CASSLRSGVSGANVLTF. DNA sequence: TGTGCCAGCAGCTTAAGGTCCGGCGTCTCTGGGGCCAACGTCCTGACTTTC.